Detailed here is one TCR beta chain. Its antigen specificity is not known. No per-base quality is available; no much larger clone lies one base away. The sample's time point label, in plain terms: baseline before first vaccination. Reading the label with the study, this specimen's treatment or condition is: meningococcal conjugate vaccine given as trial control. Vaccinee samples were obtained from the UK trials COV001 and COV002, which included a single-blind randomized controlled phase 2/3 trial of AZD1222 (ChAdOx1 nCoV-19) in healthy adults. Trial participant PBMC samples were collected at day 0 and day 28 after the second dose for TCRbeta chain sequencing. V drops 6 bases and J drops 4 bases, leaving 10 bases in between. CDR1 and CDR2, looked up from the germline V gene, are SGHVS and FQNEAQ. Its CDR3 holds 13 amino acids, cysteine through phenylalanine. Just CDR3 DNA is preserved here, 39 bases in frame from base 1.

This entry belongs to a study of T cell responses to AZD1222 COVID-19 vaccine listed by TCRdb under 2021. In the study overall: TCR sequencing covered over 230 trial participants: approximately 200 given two doses of AZD1222 and about 26 given two doses of MenACWY control vaccine. Trial participants were enrolled by age into 18-55, 56-69 and 70-plus year subgroups, with about 150, 27 and 61 TCR-sequenced participants respectively.

The CDR3 regions of human TCRbeta chains were analyzed by immunosequencing. The original pipeline was this. TCRs in the repertoires were compared against a reference library of SARS-CoV-2-specific TCRs that had been generated with the MIRA antigen-specificity platform. Breadth meant the fraction of unique TCRs that were SARS-CoV-2-associated, whereas depth meant the fraction of total T cells that were SARS-CoV-2-associated. Using the MIRA data, each spike-specific TCR was assigned both to the spike region to which the TCR was reactive and to a CD4 or CD8 class. Log10-transformed breadth and depth values were compared by one-way ANOVA with Sidak's multiple comparisons tests. The immuneACCESS repertoire file appears here via TCRdb, limited to in-frame rearrangements. These files lack a portion of the clones; in checked studies, under half of the deficit traces to unresolved V genes, and the cause of the others is not known. The V and J calls and clone size are taken from that table; D and trimming were inferred from the DNA. The table for this sample lists tens of thousands of clones; 85% to 95% of them were counted only once. The ten biggest clones cover 4.5% to 5.5% of the sample.

The paper as a whole reports these results and caveats: In the small 56-69-year group, the increase in depth fell short of significance, most likely because of low power. No day 14 peak-response samples were available, so repertoires were characterized only after the peak T cell response. Participants were mostly white British and included more females than males, and it was suggested by the authors that clonal diversity may have been underestimated. A significant rise in spike-specific TCR breadth and depth was observed after two AZD1222 doses relative to day 0 and relative to MenACWY recipients. Conclusions about previously exposed vaccinees were limited because only a handful of AZD1222 recipients were SARS-CoV-2 seropositive at baseline. CD4 TCRs associated with the vaccine covered the entire spike protein, and the dominant responses were in regions 160-218 and 743-854. Epitopes outside the regions mutated in the B.1.351 and B.1.1.7 variants were reportedly recognized by nearly half of the unique spike-specific TCRs.

The receptor was derived from an adult in good health. The receptor chain draws on TRBV7-8 and TRBJ1-5, with the D gene too uncertain to name. Sequenced here: peripheral blood, sampled on day 0 of MenACWY control vaccination. The bases read TGTGCCAGCAGTCAAGGGAATAATCAGCCCCAGCATTTT. This translates into CASSQGNNQPQHF.